This TCR beta chain was recovered during a study of blood T cell repertoires in COVID-19 (TCRdb year 2020). General notes on the study: The collaborator samples originated in the United States, Italy and Spain and spanned the acute and convalescent phases of COVID-19. The prospective study material was composed of cDNA or gDNA derived from T cells, B-cell-depleted T cells, or PBMCs. Deeply sampled blood TCRbeta repertoires from subjects exposed to, actively infected with, or recovered from COVID-19 were included in the dataset. The repertoires were released in a freely available public database intended as a resource for research on the immune response to SARS-CoV-2. The samples were drawn from the first 160 participants of the ongoing ImmuneRACE study and from some 1,300 subjects provided by 6 global collaborators. Nearly every sample came with metadata listing a de-identified subject ID, COVID-19 status, age in years and sex. Where HLA class I and class II types were available, the types were taken from metadata supplied by the sample provider, not from assay-based typing. What the research found in general, with its limitations: Clinical and demographic metadata were provided uncurated, with the amount varying by source and participant.

Details on this clone: Its antigen is still unknown. One base away there is no much larger clone; base qualities are not given.

The collaborating institutions used their own protocols to collect whole blood in K2EDTA tubes. For TCRbeta analysis, collaborators shipped samples in one of three forms: frozen whole blood, isolated PBMCs, or DNA extracted from either of those sample types. The immunoSEQ Assay, a bias-controlled multiplex PCR, was used to amplify TCRbeta CDR3 regions from genomic DNA. In the authors' own workflow: Within the assay, amplification of reference gene primers was used to estimate how many nucleated cells each sample contained. To quantify the absolute abundance of each unique TCRbeta CDR3 rearrangement, sequence reads were collapsed and filtered. For each sample, productive Simpson clonality was calculated by taking the square root of Simpson's diversity index across productive rearrangements. TCRdb provides this immuneACCESS table in a form limited to in-frame rearrangements. Some clones are lacking; in checked studies, under half of them reflect an unresolved V gene, and why the rest are absent is not known. V, J and clone size derive from that table, while D and trimming were established from the DNA sequence. Here the sample has approximately 150,000 clones; roughly 89% occur a single time. The ten largest clones add up to under 2% of the sample.

According to the germline V gene, CDR1 reads SGHVS and CDR2 reads FQNEAQ. The CDR3 spans 16 residues, from the cysteine through the phenylalanine. Of all the DNA, just the CDR3 is kept, 48 bases in frame from base 1. Trimming takes 5 bases off V and 0 bases off J; junction bases not matched to a gene: 7. The sequencing input was peripheral blood. In this chain, TRBV7-8 is recombined with TRBJ1-1; 9 bases in the junction line up with TRBD1. The receptor was derived from a human donor in a cohort sampled during active COVID-19. The CDR3 in this case is CASSPSTGGMNTEAFF. The DNA sequence follows: TGTGCCAGCAGCCCGTCGACAGGGGGTATGAACACTGAAGCTTTCTTT.